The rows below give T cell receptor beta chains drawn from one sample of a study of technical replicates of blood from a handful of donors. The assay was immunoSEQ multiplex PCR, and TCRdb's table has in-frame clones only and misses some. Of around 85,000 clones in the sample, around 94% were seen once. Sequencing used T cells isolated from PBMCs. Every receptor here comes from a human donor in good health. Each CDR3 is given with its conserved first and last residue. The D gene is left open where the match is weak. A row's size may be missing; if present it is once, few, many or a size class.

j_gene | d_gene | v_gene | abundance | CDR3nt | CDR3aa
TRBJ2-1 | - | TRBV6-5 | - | TGTGCCAGCAGTTACGAATCGGGAGTATACAATGAGCAGTTCTTC | CASSYESGVYNEQFF
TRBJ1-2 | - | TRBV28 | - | TGTGCCAGCAGCTCCCCCGGGAGGGGAAGAGACTATGGCTACACCTTC | CASSSPGRGRDYGYTF
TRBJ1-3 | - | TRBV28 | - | TGTGCCAGCAGCCTAGAGGTGCTCTCTGGAAACACCATATATTTT | CASSLEVLSGNTIYF
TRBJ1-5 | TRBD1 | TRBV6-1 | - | TGTGCCAGCAGTGCACCACAGGGGGCCGGTCAGCCCCAGCATTTT | CASSAPQGAGQPQHF
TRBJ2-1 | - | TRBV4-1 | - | TGCGCCAGCAGCCAAGTTCGGAGCGGATACAATGAGCAGTTCTTC | CASSQVRSGYNEQFF
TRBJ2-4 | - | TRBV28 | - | TGTGCCAGCAGCCACAGGGCCACAGCCCAAAACATTCAGTACTTC | CASSHRATAQNIQYF
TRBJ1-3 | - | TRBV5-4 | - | TGTGCCAGCAGCCGGCCAGGCTCTGGAAACACCATATATTTT | CASSRPGSGNTIYF
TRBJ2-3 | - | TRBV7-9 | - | TGTGCCAGCAGCTTAGGACTGGATACGCAGTATTTT | CASSLGLDTQYF
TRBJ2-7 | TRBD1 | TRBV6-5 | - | TGTGCCAGCAGTGCCCCGACAGGGGCCACCTACGAGCAGTACTTC | CASSAPTGATYEQYF
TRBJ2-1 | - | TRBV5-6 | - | TGTGCCAGCAGCCGGAAGGCAGGGCAAGTCTACAATGAGCAGTTCTTC | CASSRKAGQVYNEQFF
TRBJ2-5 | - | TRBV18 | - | TGTGCCAGCTCATACATCGGGTCTTTTCAAGAGACCCAGTACTTC | CASSYIGSFQETQYF
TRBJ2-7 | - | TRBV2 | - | TGTGCCAGCTCGGACAGTCTTTCGTGGGAGCAGTACTTC | CASSDSLSWEQYF
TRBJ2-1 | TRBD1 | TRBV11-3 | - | TGTGCCAGCAGCTCGCCAGACAGGGAAGATGAGCAGTTCTTC | CASSSPDREDEQFF
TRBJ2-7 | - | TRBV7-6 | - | TGTGCCAGCAGCTTAGAGTCCGGCTACGAGCAGTACTTC | CASSLESGYEQYF
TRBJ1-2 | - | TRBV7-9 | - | TGTGCCAGCAGCTTACGTGGATACGTCCGGGATAACTATGGCTACACCTTC | CASSLRGYVRDNYGYTF
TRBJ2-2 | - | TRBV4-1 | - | TGCGCCAGCAGCCATCTGGGGGCGGGCGGGGAGCTGTTTTTT | CASSHLGAGGELFF
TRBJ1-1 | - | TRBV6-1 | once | TGTGCCAGCAGTGAGGACTATGGGGGGACTTTAGAAGCTTTCTTT | CASSEDYGGTLEAFF
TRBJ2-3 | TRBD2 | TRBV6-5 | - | TGTGCCAGCAGCACCTATATAAGCGGGGCAGATACGCAGTATTTT | CASSTYISGADTQYF
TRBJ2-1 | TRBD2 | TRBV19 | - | TGTGCCAGTAGTATCCGACTAGCGGGGGGGTACTACAATGAGCAGTTCTTC | CASSIRLAGGYYNEQFF
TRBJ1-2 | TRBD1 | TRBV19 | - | TGTGCCAGTAGCCGGGACTTTGGGGGACAGGGACTCTATGGCTACACCTTC | CASSRDFGGQGLYGYTF
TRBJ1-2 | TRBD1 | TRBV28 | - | TGTGCCAGCAGTCCGGGACAGCCAGGAGGCTATGGCTACACCTTC | CASSPGQPGGYGYTF
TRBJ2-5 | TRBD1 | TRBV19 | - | TGTGCCAGTAGTATAACCGGGACAGGGAAAGAGACCCAGTACTTC | CASSITGTGKETQYF
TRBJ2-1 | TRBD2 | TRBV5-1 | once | TGCGCCAGCAGCTTCGGGGGGGGAACAATCAATGAGCAGTTCTTC | CASSFGGGTINEQFF
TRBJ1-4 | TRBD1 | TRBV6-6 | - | TGTGCCAGCAGCCTACAGGGGAATGAAAAACTGTTTTTT | CASSLQGNEKLFF
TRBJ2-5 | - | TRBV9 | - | TGTGCCAGCAGCGCGACAGGACTCTCAGAGACCCAGTACTTC | CASSATGLSETQYF
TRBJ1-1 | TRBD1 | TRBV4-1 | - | TGCGCCAGCAGCCACTATGGATCGGACAGGGAAGCTTTCTTT | CASSHYGSDREAFF
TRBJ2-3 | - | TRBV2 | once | TGTGCCAGCAGTGAGGGAGCGACCCGTGGCACAGATACGCAGTATTTT | CASSEGATRGTDTQYF
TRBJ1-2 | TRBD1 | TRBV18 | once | TGTGCCAGCTCTCCGGGACAGGGATACTATGGCTACACCTTC | CASSPGQGYYGYTF
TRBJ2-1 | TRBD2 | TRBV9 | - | TGTGCCAGCAGCGGGTCAACTAGCGGGGTATACAATGAGCAGTTCTTC | CASSGSTSGVYNEQFF
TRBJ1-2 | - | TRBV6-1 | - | TGTGCCAGCAGTGGGGGGGATAACTATGGCTACACCTTC | CASSGGDNYGYTF
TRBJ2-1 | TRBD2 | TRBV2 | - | TGTGCCAGCAATGGGCTAGCGGGGGACAATGAGCAGTTCTTC | CASNGLAGDNEQFF
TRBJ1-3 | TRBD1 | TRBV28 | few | TGTGCCAGCAGTTTAGGGACAGGCTCTGGAAACACCATATATTTT | CASSLGTGSGNTIYF
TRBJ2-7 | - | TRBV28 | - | TGTGCCAGCAGTTCGACAGTAAACGAGCAGTACTTC | CASSSTVNEQYF
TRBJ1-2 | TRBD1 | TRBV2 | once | TGTGCCAGCAGTGAGGACAGGCCGGGGGGCTACACCTTC | CASSEDRPGGYTF
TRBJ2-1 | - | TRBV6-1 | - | TGTGCCAGCAGTGAATGGGGGACACCCTCGAGCTCCTACAATGAGCAGTTCTTC | CASSEWGTPSSSYNEQFF
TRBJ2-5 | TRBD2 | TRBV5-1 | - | TGCGCCAGCAGCTTGCAAGCATTAGCGGGGGAAGAGACCCAGTACTTC | CASSLQALAGEETQYF
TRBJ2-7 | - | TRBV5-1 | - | TGCGCCAGCACCGTTCCAGGGTCCTACGAGCAGTACTTC | CASTVPGSYEQYF
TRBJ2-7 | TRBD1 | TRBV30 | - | TGTGCCTGGACCGGGACAGGGAGCTCCTACGAGCAGTACTTC | CAWTGTGSSYEQYF
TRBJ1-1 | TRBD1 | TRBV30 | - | TGTGCCTGGAGGGGGACAGGGCAAGGTACTGAAGCTTTCTTT | CAWRGTGQGTEAFF
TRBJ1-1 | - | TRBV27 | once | TGTGCCAGCGCTTACCGTCGGCGGGGGGCGTTGAACACTGAAGCTTTCTTT | CASAYRRRGALNTEAFF
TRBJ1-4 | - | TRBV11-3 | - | TGTGCCAGCAGCCCAGGGCCGGAAGGCGCTAATGAAAAACTGTTTTTT | CASSPGPEGANEKLFF
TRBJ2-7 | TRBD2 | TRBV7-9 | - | TGTGCCAGCAGCTTCCCTACTAGCGGGAGCTCCTACGAGCAGTACTTC | CASSFPTSGSSYEQYF
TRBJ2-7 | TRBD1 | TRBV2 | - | TGTGCCAGCATCCCCGGACAGGGGGGATCCTACGAGCAGTACTTC | CASIPGQGGSYEQYF